A selection of T cell receptor beta chains follows, all from one sample in a study of cytomegalovirus exposure and HLA in healthy donors. The repertoire was sequenced with immunoSEQ multiplex PCR; TCRdb's copy has only in-frame clones and lacks some. The table includes some 110,000 clones, less than 85% detected once. Material for sequencing was PBMCs. These receptors were collected from a man between 50 and 59 years old in good health and CMV-seropositive. Each CDR3 is given with its conserved first and last residue. The D gene is left open where the match is weak. For some rows the clone size is stated as once, few or many, or as a class when expanded; others skip it.

>.|TRBV25-1|.|TRBJ2-3
CASSVGAIWGTDTQYF
TGTGCCAGCAGTGTGGGGGCAATATGGGGCACAGATACGCAGTATTTT
>TRBD1|TRBV19|.|TRBJ2-1
CASSVRDRGYNEQFF
TGTGCCAGTAGTGTCCGGGACAGGGGCTACAATGAGCAGTTCTTC
>TRBD1|TRBV2|.|TRBJ2-1
CASSTQQGAYNEQFF
TGTGCCAGCAGTACCCAACAGGGGGCCTACAATGAGCAGTTCTTC
>.|TRBV27|.|TRBJ2-7
CASSLYSVGQGGYEQYF
TGTGCCAGCAGTTTATATTCGGTGGGGCAGGGGGGCTACGAGCAGTACTTC
>.|TRBV9|.|TRBJ1-2
CASSVEPASGYGYTF
TGTGCCAGCAGCGTAGAACCCGCCTCAGGCTATGGCTACACCTTC
>TRBD2|TRBV7-2|.|TRBJ2-5
CASSFQRGYQETQYF
TGTGCCAGCAGCTTCCAGCGGGGGTACCAAGAGACCCAGTACTTC
>TRBD1|TRBV2|.|TRBJ2-7
CASSLDRSSYEQYF
TGTGCCAGCAGTTTGGACAGGAGCTCCTACGAGCAGTACTTC
>TRBD1|TRBV11-2|once|TRBJ2-7
CASSPRDRYTYEQYF
TGTGCCAGCAGCCCCCGGGACAGGTATACCTACGAGCAGTACTTC
>TRBD2|TRBV29-1|.|TRBJ2-1
CSPREAGVYMWSNYNEQFF
TGCAGCCCTCGGGAAGCGGGAGTGTATATGTGGTCAAACTACAATGAGCAGTTCTTC
>.|TRBV5-1|.|TRBJ2-2
CASSPRGNTGELFF
TGCGCCAGCAGCCCTAGGGGGAACACCGGGGAGCTGTTTTTT
>TRBD1|TRBV29-1|.|TRBJ2-3
CSVYTGGRSTDTQYF
TGCAGCGTTTATACAGGGGGTCGAAGCACAGATACGCAGTATTTT
>TRBD1|TRBV6-5|.|TRBJ2-7
CASSPDTGQTYEQYF
TGTGCCAGCAGTCCAGACACGGGACAGACCTACGAGCAGTACTTC
>.|TRBV19|.|TRBJ2-1
CASRPLATTYNEQFF
TGTGCCAGTAGGCCTCTAGCGACAACCTACAATGAGCAGTTCTTC
>.|TRBV2|.|TRBJ2-7
CASSGQASSYEQYF
TGTGCCAGCAGTGGACAGGCCAGCTCCTACGAGCAGTACTTC
>.|TRBV27|.|TRBJ2-1
CASGFTPTAYNEQFF
TGTGCCAGCGGCTTTACTCCAACAGCTTACAATGAGCAGTTCTTC
>.|TRBV9|.|TRBJ2-7
CASSGLTHEQYF
TGTGCCAGCAGCGGCCTTACTCACGAGCAGTACTTC
>.|TRBV18|.|TRBJ1-2
CASSPGRDYGYTF
TGTGCCAGCTCACCAGGGAGGGACTATGGCTACACCTTC